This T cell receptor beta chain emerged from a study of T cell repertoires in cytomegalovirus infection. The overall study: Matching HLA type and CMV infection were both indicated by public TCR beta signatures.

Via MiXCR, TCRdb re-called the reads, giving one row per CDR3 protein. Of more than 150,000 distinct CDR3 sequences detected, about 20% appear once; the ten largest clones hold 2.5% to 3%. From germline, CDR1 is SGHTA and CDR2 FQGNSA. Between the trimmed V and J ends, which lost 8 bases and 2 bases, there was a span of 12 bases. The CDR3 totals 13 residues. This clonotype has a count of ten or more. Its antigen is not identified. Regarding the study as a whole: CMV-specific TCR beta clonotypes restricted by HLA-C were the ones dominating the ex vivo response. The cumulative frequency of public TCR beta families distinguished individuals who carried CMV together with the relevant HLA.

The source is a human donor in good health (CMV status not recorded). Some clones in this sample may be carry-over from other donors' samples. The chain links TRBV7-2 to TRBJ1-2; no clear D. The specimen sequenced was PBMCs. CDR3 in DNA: TGTGCCAGCTCTCCGTCGGAGAACTATGGCTACACCTTC. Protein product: CASSPSENYGYTF.